This T cell receptor (beta chain) stems from a study of T cells in Graves' hyperthyroidism and ophthalmopathy. This clonotype has a count of ten or more. Its antigen is unknown. The CDR3 regions of TCR beta were amplified from RNA transcripts. The HTBI primer set drove a first-round RT-PCR of the TCR CDR3. TCRdb reanalysed the multiplex PCR reads using MiXCR and keeps one entry per CDR3 protein. The sample records 500,000 to 650,000 distinct CDR3 sequences, 15% to 20% being singletons. Germline CDR1 MNHEY, CDR2 SVGAGI. CDR3 size: 14 residues. V lost 0 bases and J 0 bases, leaving 6 bases between the germline ends. Study findings and constraints: The blood repertoire included most of the expanded thyroid clonotypes above 0.001.

Sequenced input: blood. The sequence was obtained from a man in his forties with Graves' ophthalmopathy. The V and J genes are TRBV6-5 and TRBJ2-7; the D gene is possibly TRBD2 (5 bases). CDR3 sequence reads: CASSYSGSSYEQYF. The CDR3 DNA reads as TGTGCCAGCAGTTACTCAGGGAGCTCCTACGAGCAGTACTTC.